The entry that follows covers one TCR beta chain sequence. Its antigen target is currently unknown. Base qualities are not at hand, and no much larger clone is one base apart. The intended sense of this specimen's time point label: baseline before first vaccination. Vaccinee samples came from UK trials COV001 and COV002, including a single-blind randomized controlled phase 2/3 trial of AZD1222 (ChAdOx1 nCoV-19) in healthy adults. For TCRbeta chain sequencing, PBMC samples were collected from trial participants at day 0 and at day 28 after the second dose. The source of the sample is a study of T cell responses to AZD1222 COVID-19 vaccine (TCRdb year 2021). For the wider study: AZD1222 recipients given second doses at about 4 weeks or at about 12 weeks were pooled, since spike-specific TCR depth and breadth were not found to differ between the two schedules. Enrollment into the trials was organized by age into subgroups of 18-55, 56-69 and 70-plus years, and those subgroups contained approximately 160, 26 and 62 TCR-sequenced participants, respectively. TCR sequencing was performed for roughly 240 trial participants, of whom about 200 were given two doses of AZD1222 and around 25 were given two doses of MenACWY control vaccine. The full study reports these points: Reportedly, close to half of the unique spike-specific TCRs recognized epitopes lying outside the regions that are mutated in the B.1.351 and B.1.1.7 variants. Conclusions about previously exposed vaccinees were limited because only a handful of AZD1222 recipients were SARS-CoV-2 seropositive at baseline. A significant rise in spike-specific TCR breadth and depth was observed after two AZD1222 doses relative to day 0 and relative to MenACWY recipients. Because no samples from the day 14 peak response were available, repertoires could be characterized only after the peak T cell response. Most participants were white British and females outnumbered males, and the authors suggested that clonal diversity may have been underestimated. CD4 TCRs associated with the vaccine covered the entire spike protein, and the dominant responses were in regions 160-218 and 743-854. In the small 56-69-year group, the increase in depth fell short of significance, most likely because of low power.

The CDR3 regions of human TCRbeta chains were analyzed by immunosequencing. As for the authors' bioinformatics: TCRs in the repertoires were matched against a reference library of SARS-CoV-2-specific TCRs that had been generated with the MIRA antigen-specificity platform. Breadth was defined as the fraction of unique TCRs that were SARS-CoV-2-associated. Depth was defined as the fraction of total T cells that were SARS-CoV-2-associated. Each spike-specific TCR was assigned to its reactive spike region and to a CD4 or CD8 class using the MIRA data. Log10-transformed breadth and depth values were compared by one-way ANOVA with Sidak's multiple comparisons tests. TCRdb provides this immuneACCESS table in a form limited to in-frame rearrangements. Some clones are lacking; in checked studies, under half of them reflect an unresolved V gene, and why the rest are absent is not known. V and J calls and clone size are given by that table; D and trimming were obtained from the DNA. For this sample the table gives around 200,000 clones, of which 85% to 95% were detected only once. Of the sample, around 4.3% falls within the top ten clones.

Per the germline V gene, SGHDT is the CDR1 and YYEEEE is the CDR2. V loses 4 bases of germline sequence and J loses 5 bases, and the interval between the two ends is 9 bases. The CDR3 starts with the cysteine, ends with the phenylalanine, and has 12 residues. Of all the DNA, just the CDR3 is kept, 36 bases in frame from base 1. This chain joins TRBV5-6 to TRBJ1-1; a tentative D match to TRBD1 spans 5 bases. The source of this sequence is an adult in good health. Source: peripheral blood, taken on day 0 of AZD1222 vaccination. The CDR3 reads CASSPGFTEAFF. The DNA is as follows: TGTGCCAGCAGCCCAGGGTTTACTGAAGCTTTCTTT.